This entry concerns a single T cell receptor (beta chain). This specimen belongs to a study of blood T cell repertoires in COVID-19. Looking at the study overall: Collection of acute and convalescent COVID-19 samples took place in the United States, Italy and Spain. In each case, the material was cDNA or gDNA derived from T cells, B-cell-depleted T cells, or PBMCs.

In the study's own analysis: For nucleated cells, counts were estimated from reference gene primer amplification. Profiled with immunoSEQ multiplex PCR; TCRdb holds only in-frame clones, not every one. V, J and clone size are those of that table, while D and trimming were read from the DNA. Among approximately 200,000 clones, 70% to 85% were seen once, and the ten largest hold around 12%. The specimen sequenced was peripheral blood. The TCR comes from a woman aged 45 to 65 with acute or convalescent COVID-19.

The DNA of the CDR3 is TGTGCCAGCTCACCACTGTACTCCCATAGCGGGACGAAACACAATGAGCAGTTCTTC. It is translated as CASSPLYSHSGTKHNEQFF. The chain carries TRBV18 and TRBJ2-1; 8 bases agree with TRBD2. The CDR3 loop spans 19 amino acids. From germline, CDR1 is KGHSH and CDR2 LQKENI. V gave up 1 base and J gave up 5 bases; unmatched junction bases: 16.